This T cell receptor beta chain was found in a study of cytomegalovirus exposure and HLA in healthy donors. General study points: Prediction of most subjects' HLA-A and HLA-B alleles by TCR beta sequences was reportedly accurate. Rarity characterized most TCR sequences, yet some public TCRs appeared in many donors. Analyzed later, most CMV-associated TCR beta chains appeared HLA-restricted.

It was with 60 Vbeta and 13 Jbeta primers that the PCR ran. Data came from immunoSEQ multiplex PCR; TCRdb stores just in-frame clones and leaves some out. The sample has approximately 110,000 clones, around 73% seen once. A remark on this clone: Its antigen remains unknown.

The junction had 7 bases not matched to a gene; V was cut back by 4 bases and J by 7 bases. This CDR3 has 15 amino acids. The V gene's germline CDR1 is MGHRA and CDR2 YSYEKL. The rearrangement links TRBV4-1 to TRBJ2-1; 10 bases line up with TRBD1. Sequencing used PBMCs. This TCR was sampled from a woman aged 40 to 50 in good health and CMV-seropositive. CDR3 DNA sequence: TGCGCCAGCAGCCTCTCCGGGACAGGGGATAATGAGCAGTTCTTC. Its protein is CASSLSGTGDNEQFF.